Sequencing of this TCR beta chain was carried out in a study of sequential checkpoint blockade in melanoma. Study-wide background: First-line arms were nivolumab then ipilimumab, or the reverse, randomized 1:1. Both treatment sequences were followed by maintenance nivolumab.

The CDR3 extends over 14 amino acids. The V end lost 7 bases, the J end lost 1 base, and 13 bases lay between the germline ends. The germline V gene has CDR1 SNHLY and CDR2 FYNNEI. Method: immunoSEQ multiplex PCR; TCRdb's copy keeps in-frame clones and lacks some. There are some 10,000 clones in the sample; around three quarters occur only once, and roughly 14% lies in the top ten. Treatment reported: randomized to nivolumab then ipilimumab (arm A) or the reverse (arm B). DNA-damaging chemotherapy had not been given to any patient beforehand. PBMC sorting kept live CD3+CD8+ cells without CD19 or CD56.

The sequencing here drew on CD8+ T cells sorted from blood (inferred from file names), taken from a patient given nivolumab and ipilimumab in sequence. This receptor was obtained from a human donor with melanoma. The chain is built from TRBV2 and TRBJ1-1, with D perhaps matching TRBD1 (6 bases). The CDR3 nucleotides read TGTGCCAGCATGCCGGACAGTTCGAACACTGAAGCTTTCTTT. Amino acids: CASMPDSSNTEAFF.